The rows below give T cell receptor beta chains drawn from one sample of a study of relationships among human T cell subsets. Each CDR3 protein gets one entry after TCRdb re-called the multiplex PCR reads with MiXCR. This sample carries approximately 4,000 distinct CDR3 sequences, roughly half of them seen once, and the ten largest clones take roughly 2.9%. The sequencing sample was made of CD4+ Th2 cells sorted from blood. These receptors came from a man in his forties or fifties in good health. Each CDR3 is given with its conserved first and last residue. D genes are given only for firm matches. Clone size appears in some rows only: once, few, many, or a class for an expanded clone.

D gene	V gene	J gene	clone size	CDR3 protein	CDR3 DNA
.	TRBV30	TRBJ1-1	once	CAWSVRGPEAFF	TGTGCCTGGAGTGTACGAGGTCCTGAAGCTTTCTTT
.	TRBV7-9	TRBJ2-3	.	CASRGRRADTQYF	TGTGCCAGCAGGGGGCGTCGCGCAGATACGCAGTATTTT
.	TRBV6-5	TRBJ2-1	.	CASSQGSSYNEQFF	TGTGCCAGCAGTCAGGGGAGCTCCTACAATGAGCAGTTCTTC
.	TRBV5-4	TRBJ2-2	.	CASSHITDTGELFF	TGCGCCAGCAGTCATATAACCGACACCGGGGAGCTGTTTTTT
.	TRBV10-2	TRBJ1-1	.	CASSERGSEAFF	TGCGCCAGCAGTGAGAGGGGTTCTGAAGCTTTCTTT
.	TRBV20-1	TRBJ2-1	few	CSARGFDEQFF	TGCAGTGCTAGGGGATTCGATGAGCAGTTCTTC
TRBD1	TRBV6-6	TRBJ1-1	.	CASSLGTGSRAFF	TGTGCCAGCAGCCTGGGGACAGGGTCGCGAGCTTTCTTT
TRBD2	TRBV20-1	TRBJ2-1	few	CSARDTYSGGAWNEQFF	TGCAGTGCTAGAGATACCTATAGCGGGGGGGCTTGGAATGAGCAGTTCTTC
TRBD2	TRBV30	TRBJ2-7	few	CAWSVNRGGDEQYF	TGTGCCTGGAGTGTAAATCGGGGGGGAGACGAGCAGTACTTC
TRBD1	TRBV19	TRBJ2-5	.	CASSTQGAQETQYF	TGTGCCAGTAGTACACAGGGGGCCCAAGAGACCCAGTACTTC
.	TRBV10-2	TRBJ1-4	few	CATGRDLRSATNEKLFF	TGCGCCACCGGGCGGGACCTGCGATCTGCAACTAATGAAAAACTGTTTTTT
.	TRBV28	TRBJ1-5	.	CASSLNGPSGNQPQHF	TGTGCCAGCAGTTTGAATGGACCTTCGGGCAATCAGCCCCAGCATTTT
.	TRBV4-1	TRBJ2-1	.	CASSQVDLLTVNEQFF	TGCGCCAGCAGCCAAGTGGACCTTCTAACGGTCAATGAGCAGTTCTTC
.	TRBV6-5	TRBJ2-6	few	CASSLKGSGANVLTF	TGTGCCAGCAGTCTAAAGGGCTCTGGGGCCAACGTCCTGACTTTC
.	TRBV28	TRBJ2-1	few	CASSKGWNEQFF	TGTGCCAGCAGTAAAGGGTGGAATGAGCAGTTCTTC
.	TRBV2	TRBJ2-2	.	CASSEGIGTGELFF	TGTGCCAGCAGTGAGGGGATCGGTACCGGGGAGCTGTTTTTT
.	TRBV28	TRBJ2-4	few	CASSPPRLENIQYF	TGTGCCAGCAGCCCCCCGCGGCTGGAGAACATTCAGTACTTC
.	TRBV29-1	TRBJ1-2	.	CSVEGAPDYGYTF	TGCAGCGTTGAAGGGGCCCCCGACTATGGCTACACCTTC
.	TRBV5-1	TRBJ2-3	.	CASSPDGTSTDTQYF	TGCGCCAGCAGCCCGGACGGTACTAGCACAGATACGCAGTATTTT
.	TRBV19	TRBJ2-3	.	CASSSRGYDTQYF	TGTGCCAGTAGTAGCCGAGGCTATGATACGCAGTATTTT
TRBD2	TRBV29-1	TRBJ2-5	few	CSASSGGGETQYF	TGCAGCGCGTCCAGCGGGGGAGGAGAGACCCAGTACTTC
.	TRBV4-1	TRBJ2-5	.	CASSQDKTGPQETQYF	TGCGCCAGCAGCCAAGATAAGACAGGTCCCCAAGAGACCCAGTACTTC
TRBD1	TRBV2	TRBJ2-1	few	CASRRDRNYNEQFF	TGTGCCAGCCGTCGGGACAGGAACTACAATGAGCAGTTCTTC
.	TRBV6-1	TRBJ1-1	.	CASREDVPRGNTEAFF	TGTGCCAGCAGAGAGGACGTTCCAAGGGGGAACACTGAAGCTTTCTTT
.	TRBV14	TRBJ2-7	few	CASSRKGGRTYEQYF	TGTGCCAGCAGCCGAAAGGGAGGACGGACCTACGAGCAGTACTTC
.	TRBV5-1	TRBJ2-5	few	CASSLDGYDEETQYF	TGCGCCAGCAGCTTGGACGGCTACGACGAAGAGACCCAGTACTTC
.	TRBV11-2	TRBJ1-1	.	CASSATSMNTEAFF	TGTGCCAGCAGCGCTACCTCAATGAACACTGAAGCTTTCTTT
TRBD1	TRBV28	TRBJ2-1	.	CASSYSGTVYNEQFF	TGTGCCAGCAGTTATTCCGGGACAGTCTACAATGAGCAGTTCTTC
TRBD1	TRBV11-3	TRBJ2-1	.	CASSCLTGGKAYNEQFF	TGTGCCAGCAGCTGCCTGACAGGGGGCAAGGCCTACAATGAGCAGTTCTTC
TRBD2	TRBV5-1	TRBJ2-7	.	CASSLTAGGPRQYF	TGCGCCAGCAGCTTGACAGCGGGGGGACCTAGGCAGTACTTC
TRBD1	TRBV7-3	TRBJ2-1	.	CASSLRRDRGGNEQFF	TGTGCCAGCAGCTTACGCCGGGACAGGGGAGGCAATGAGCAGTTCTTC
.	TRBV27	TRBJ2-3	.	CASSTRLGDTDTQYF	TGTGCCAGCAGCACCAGACTAGGAGACACAGATACGCAGTATTTT
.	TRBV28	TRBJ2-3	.	CASSSRLDTDTQYF	TGTGCCAGCAGCTCCCGCCTAGACACAGATACGCAGTATTTT
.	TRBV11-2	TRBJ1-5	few	CASSLSDLHNQPQHF	TGTGCCAGCAGCTTATCGGACTTACACAATCAGCCCCAGCATTTT
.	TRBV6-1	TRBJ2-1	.	CASSPDSSRSEQFF	TGTGCCAGCAGTCCGGACTCCTCGAGGTCGGAGCAGTTCTTC